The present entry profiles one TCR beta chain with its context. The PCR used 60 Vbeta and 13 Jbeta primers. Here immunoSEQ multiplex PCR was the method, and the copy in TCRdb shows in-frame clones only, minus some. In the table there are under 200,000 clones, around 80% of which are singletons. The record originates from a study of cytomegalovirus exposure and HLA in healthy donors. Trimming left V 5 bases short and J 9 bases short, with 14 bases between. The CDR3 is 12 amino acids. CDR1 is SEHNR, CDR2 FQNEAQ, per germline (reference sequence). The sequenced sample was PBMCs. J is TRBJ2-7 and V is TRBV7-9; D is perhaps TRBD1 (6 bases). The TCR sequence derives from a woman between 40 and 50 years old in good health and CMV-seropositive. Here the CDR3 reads CASSPDRCVQYF. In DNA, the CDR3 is TGTGCCAGCAGCCCCGACAGGTGTGTGCAGTACTTC.